These 9 T cell receptor beta chains share one sample of origin, sequenced in a study of cytotoxic CD8 clonotypes in ibrutinib-treated CLL. Profiling relied on immunoSEQ multiplex PCR, and the TCRdb table lists in-frame clones only, not all of them. The sample shows 250,000 to 350,000 clones, 76% of them seen only once. Source: PBMCs, taken at disease progression, from a patient treated with ibrutinib. All receptors come from a human donor with chronic lymphocytic leukemia.

The rearrangement links TRBV5-4 to TRBJ2-1, with 8 positions matching TRBD1. Germline CDR1 is SGHNT and CDR2 is YYREEE (reference sequence). This CDR3 is 15 amino acids long. J was trimmed by 3 bases and V by 3 bases; bases with no gene match: 5. As DNA, the CDR3 is TGTGCCAGCAGCTCGGACAGGGTTTTCTACAATGAGCAGTTCTTC. It codes for CASSSDRVFYNEQFF.

CDR3 protein: CASSQDLNRANYGYTF. The CDR3 DNA follows: TGTGCCAGCAGCCAAGATCTTAACAGGGCTAACTATGGCTACACCTTC. This chain links TRBV14 with TRBJ1-2; tentatively, D is TRBD1 (6 bases). V lost 0 bases and J 0 bases, leaving 11 bases between the germline ends. Germline loops: CDR1 SGHDN, CDR2 FVKESK. CDR3 length: 16 residues. Together with reference TRBV14 and TRBJ1-2, the CDR3 gives the full variable domain: EAGVTQFPSHSVIEKGQTVTLRCDPISGHDNLYWYRRVMGKEIKFLLHFVKESKQDESGMPNNRFLAERTGGTYSTLKVQPAELEDSGVYFCASSQDLNRANYGYTFGSGTRLTVV.

This chain connects TRBV9 to TRBJ2-7, with TRBD2 identical over 11 bases. The CDR3 runs to 14 residues. Germline V gene lookup returns CDR1 SGDLS and CDR2 YYNGEE. V was clipped by 0 bases and J by 6 bases; unmatched bases: 2. The CDR3 loop is CASSVASGGLEQYF. The CDR3 nucleotides read TGTGCCAGCAGCGTAGCTAGCGGGGGGCTCGAGCAGTACTTC.

The V call is TRBV21-1, the J call TRBJ2-7; the table assigns TRBD2, which was not confirmed against the DNA. TRBV21-1 is assigned pseudogene status. The CDR3 consists of 19 residues. The CDR3 loop is CASSPPLFPERCLLYEQYF. The CDR3 DNA reads TGTGCCAGCAGTCCCCCCCTTTTCCCCGAGCGGTGTCTTCTCTACGAGCAGTACTTC.

The rearrangement uses TRBV19 and TRBJ2-7, with TRBD1 matching 8 bases. Germline loops: CDR1 LNHDA, CDR2 SQIVND (reference sequence). This CDR3 is 15 amino acids long. J gave up 2 bases and V 6 bases, and 9 bases lay outside the gene matches. The CDR3 sequence: CASRIQGTGTYEQYF. CDR3 nucleotides: TGTGCCAGTAGGATTCAAGGGACAGGTACCTACGAGCAGTACTTC.

V usage is TRBV19 and J usage is TRBJ1-2, with TRBD1 matching 8 bases. This CDR3 is built from 15 residues. Trimming at V came to 8 bases and at J to 4 bases, leaving 12 bases not matched to a gene. Germline values: CDR1 LNHDA, CDR2 SQIVND (reference sequence). The CDR3 here is CASLSIRTGTYGYTF. CDR3 coding DNA: TGTGCCAGTCTTAGTATCCGGACAGGGACCTATGGCTACACCTTC.

V gene TRBV15 combines with J gene TRBJ1-1; D is possibly TRBD1 (5 bases). Looked up from germline, CDR1 is LNHNV and CDR2 is YYDKDF (reference sequence). The CDR3 contains 18 residues. V was clipped by 1 base and J by 5 bases, with 23 bases between them. The CDR3 DNA reads TGTGCCACCAGCAGAGTTGGGTGGGGACCCCCCGCGGCAACTGAAGCTTTCTTT. Translated: CATSRVGWGPPAATEAFF.

This chain connects TRBV4-1 to TRBJ2-7; 7 positions agree with TRBD2. The CDR3 covers 11 residues. After removal of 1 base from V and 9 bases from J, the junction contained 0 bases not matched to a gene. Germline CDR1 MGHRA, CDR2 YSYEKL. The CDR3 reads CASSQGGGQYF. In DNA, the CDR3 is TGCGCCAGCAGCCAAGGGGGGGGGCAGTACTTC.

This rearrangement joins TRBV6-5 to TRBJ1-2, with TRBD1 identical over 8 bases. V gave up 5 bases and J gave up 4 bases; unmatched junction bases: 3. Germline V gives CDR1 MNHEY, CDR2 SVGAGI. This CDR3 has 13 amino acids. CDR3: CASSGQGSYGYTF. CDR3 nucleotides: TGTGCCAGCAGTGGACAGGGTTCCTATGGCTACACCTTC.